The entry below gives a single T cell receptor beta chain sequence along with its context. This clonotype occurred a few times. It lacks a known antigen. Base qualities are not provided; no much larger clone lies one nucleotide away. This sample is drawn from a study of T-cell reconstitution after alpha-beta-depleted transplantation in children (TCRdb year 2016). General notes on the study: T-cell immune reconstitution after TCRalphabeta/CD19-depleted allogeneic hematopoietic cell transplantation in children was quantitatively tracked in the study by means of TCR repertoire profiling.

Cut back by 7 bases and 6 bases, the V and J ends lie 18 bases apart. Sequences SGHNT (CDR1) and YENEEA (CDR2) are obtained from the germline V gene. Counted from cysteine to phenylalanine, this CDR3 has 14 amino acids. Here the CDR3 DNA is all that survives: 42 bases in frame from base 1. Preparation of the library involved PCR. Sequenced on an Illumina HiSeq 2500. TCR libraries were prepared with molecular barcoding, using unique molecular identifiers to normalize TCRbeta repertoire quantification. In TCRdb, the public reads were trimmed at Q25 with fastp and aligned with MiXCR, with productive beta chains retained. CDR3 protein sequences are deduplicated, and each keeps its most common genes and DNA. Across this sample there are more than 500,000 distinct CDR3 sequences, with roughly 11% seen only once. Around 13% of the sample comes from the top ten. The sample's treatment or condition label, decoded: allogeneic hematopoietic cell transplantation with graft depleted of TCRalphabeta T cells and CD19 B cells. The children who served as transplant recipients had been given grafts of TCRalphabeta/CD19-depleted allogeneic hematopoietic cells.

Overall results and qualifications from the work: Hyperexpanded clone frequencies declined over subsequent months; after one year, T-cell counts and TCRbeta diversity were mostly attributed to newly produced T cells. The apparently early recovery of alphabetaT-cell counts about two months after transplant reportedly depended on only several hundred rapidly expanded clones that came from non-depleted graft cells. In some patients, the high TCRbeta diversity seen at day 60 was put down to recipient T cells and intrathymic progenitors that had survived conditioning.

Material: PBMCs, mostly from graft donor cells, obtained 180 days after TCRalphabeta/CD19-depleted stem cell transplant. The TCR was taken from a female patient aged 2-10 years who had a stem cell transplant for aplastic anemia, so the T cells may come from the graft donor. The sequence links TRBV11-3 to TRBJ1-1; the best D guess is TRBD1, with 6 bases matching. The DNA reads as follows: TGTGCCAGCACCCCGGGGGCCGTCGAACCTGAAGCTTTCTTT. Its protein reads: CASTPGAVEPEAFF.